This entry concerns a single TCR beta chain. This record comes from a study of T cell changes during pregnancy in multiple sclerosis. Assay: immunoSEQ multiplex PCR; the TCRdb copy retains only in-frame clones and omits some. Of about 50,000 clones listed, about 90% are singletons. Trimming shortened V by 7 bases and J by 9 bases, and 10 bases separated the two germline ends. This CDR3 is built from 12 residues. Per germline, CDR1 LNHDA and CDR2 SQIVND (reference sequence). The sample in question was CD4+ T cells from peripheral blood mononuclear cells, obtained in the second trimester of pregnancy. The receptor comes from a female donor with multiple sclerosis, enrolled in a pregnancy study. V and J are TRBV19 and TRBJ1-6; weak D call: TRBD1 (5 bases). The CDR3 sequence is CASNQRGSPLHF. The DNA for the CDR3 is TGTGCCAGTAACCAAAGGGGTTCACCCCTCCACTTT. The full variable domain, completed using reference TRBV19 and TRBJ1-6, is DGGITQSPKYLFRKEGQNVTLSCEQNLNHDAMYWYRQDPGQGLRLIYYSQIVNDFQKGDIAEGYSVSREKKESFPLTVTSAQKNPTAFYLCASNQRGSPLHFGNGTRLTVT.